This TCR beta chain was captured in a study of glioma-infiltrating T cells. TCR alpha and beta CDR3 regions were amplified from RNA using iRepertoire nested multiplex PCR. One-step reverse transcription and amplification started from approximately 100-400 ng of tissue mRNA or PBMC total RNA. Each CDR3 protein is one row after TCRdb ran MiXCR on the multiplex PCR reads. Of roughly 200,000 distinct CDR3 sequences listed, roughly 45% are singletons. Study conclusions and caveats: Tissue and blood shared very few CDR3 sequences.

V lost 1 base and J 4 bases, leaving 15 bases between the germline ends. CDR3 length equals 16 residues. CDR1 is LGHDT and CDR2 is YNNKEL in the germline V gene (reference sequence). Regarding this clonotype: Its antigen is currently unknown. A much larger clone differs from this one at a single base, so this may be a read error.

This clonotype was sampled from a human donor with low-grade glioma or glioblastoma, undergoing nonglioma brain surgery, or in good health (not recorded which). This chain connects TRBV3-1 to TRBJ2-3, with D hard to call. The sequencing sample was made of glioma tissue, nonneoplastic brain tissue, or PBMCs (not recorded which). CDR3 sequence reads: CASSQAVQFGSDTQYF. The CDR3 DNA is TGTGCCAGCAGCCAAGCGGTGCAGTTCGGCTCAGATACGCAGTATTTT.